The 8 T cell receptor beta chains below were found in one sample sequenced in a study of blood T cell repertoires in COVID-19. TCRdb keeps only in-frame clones here, not all; method: immunoSEQ multiplex PCR. The sample has fewer than 35,000 clones, 70% to 90% seen once; the top ten hold 6.3%. Sequencing input: peripheral blood. These TCRs come from a human donor in a cohort sampled during active COVID-19.

This clone was seen more than once but under ten times. The chain links TRBV19 to TRBJ1-5, with TRBD1 matching over 8 bases. Germline V gene sequence: CDR1 LNHDA, CDR2 SQIVND (reference sequence). The length of the CDR3 is 15 residues. The V gene end was trimmed by 5 bases and the J gene end by 5 bases; junction bases not matched to a gene: 8. CDR3 residues: CASSLGQDPYQPQHF. Here the CDR3 DNA reads TGTGCCAGTAGTTTGGGACAGGACCCTTATCAGCCCCAGCATTTT. The full variable domain, in which reference TRBV19 and TRBJ1-5 provide the parts outside the CDR3, is DGGITQSPKYLFRKEGQNVTLSCEQNLNHDAMYWYRQDPGQGLRLIYYSQIVNDFQKGDIAEGYSVSREKKESFPLTVTSAQKNPTAFYLCASSLGQDPYQPQHFGDGTRLSIL.

V and J are TRBV28 and TRBJ2-7; D is uncertain. In germline, CDR1 is MDHEN, CDR2 SYDVKM. Trimming removed 5 bases at V and 1 base at J, with 9 bases between. CDR3 length: 13 amino acids. The CDR3 here is CASSGQISYEQYF. DNA of the CDR3: TGTGCCAGCAGTGGGCAGATATCCTACGAGCAGTACTTC. The full variable domain, completed using reference TRBV28 and TRBJ2-7, is DVKVTQSSRYLVKRTGEKVFLECVQDMDHENMFWYRQDPGLGLRLIYFSYDVKMKEKGDIPEGYSVSREKKERFSLILESASTNQTSMYLCASSGQISYEQYFGPGTRLTVT.

The chain is built from TRBV27 and TRBJ2-7; D possibly corresponds to TRBD2 (5 bases). V was pared by 2 bases and J by 5 bases, with 10 bases between. CDR3 size: 13 residues. CDR1 is MNHEY, CDR2 SMNVEV, per germline (reference sequence). The CDR3: CASSLGLRDEQYF. The CDR3 nucleotides read TGTGCCAGCAGTTTAGGATTGCGGGACGAGCAGTACTTC.

V is TRBV6-2 or TRBV6-3 and J is TRBJ1-1, with unresolved D. Germline V CDR1 and CDR2: MNHEY, SVGEGT. This CDR3 contains 14 residues. V lost 0 bases and J lost 1, with 6 bases in between. CDR3 loop: CASSYSVANTEAFF. The CDR3 region has the DNA TGTGCCAGCAGTTACTCAGTAGCGAACACTGAAGCTTTCTTT.

A single count supports this clone. The J gene is TRBJ1-5, the V gene TRBV28, with 11 bases lining up with TRBD1. The V gene end was trimmed by 3 bases and the J gene end by 0 bases; junction bases not matched to a gene: 10. The CDR3 totals 19 residues. The germline CDR1 and CDR2 sequences are MDHEN and SYDVKM. CDR3 amino acids: CASSFTGTGGQFSNQPQHF. CDR3 in DNA: TGTGCCAGCAGTTTCACCGGGACAGGGGGACAATTTAGCAATCAGCCCCAGCATTTT.

J is TRBJ2-5 and V is TRBV4-1; 8 nucleotides align to TRBD2. Germline trimming cut 1 base from V and 1 base from J; bases unmatched to any gene: 5. Per the germline V gene, CDR1 is MGHRA and CDR2 is YSYEKL. CDR3 length: 16 amino acids. The CDR3 region is CASSQAPGLGQETQYF. The DNA for the CDR3 is TGCGCCAGCAGCCAAGCACCGGGACTAGGCCAAGAGACCCAGTACTTC.

The rearrangement uses TRBV19 and TRBJ1-1; D is possibly TRBD1 (6 bases). Per germline, CDR1 LNHDA and CDR2 SQIVND (reference sequence). The V end lost 5 bases, the J end lost 6 bases, and 28 bases lay between the germline ends. The CDR3 runs 18 residues. The DNA of the CDR3 is TGTGCCAGTAGTGCCCCCCGGGGAGGGACACCTGGGAGGGCTGAAGCTTTCTTT. Residues: CASSAPRGGTPGRAEAFF.

The chain couples TRBV29-1 to TRBJ2-1; 8 bases match TRBD1. CDR1 and CDR2 (germline): SQVTM, ANQGSEA. The CDR3 spans 12 residues. V dropped 7 bases and J dropped 1; count of bases not matched to a gene: 0. Here the CDR3 reads CSGQGSYNEQFF. The CDR3 DNA reads as TGCAGCGGACAGGGGTCCTACAATGAGCAGTTCTTC.